What follows are 10 T cell receptor beta chains derived from one specimen sequenced in a study of blood T cell repertoires in COVID-19. TCRdb's table, derived via immunoSEQ multiplex PCR, lists solely in-frame clones and lacks some. In the table there are about 120,000 clones, 87% of which are singletons. The specimen sequenced was peripheral blood. The receptor source for this set is a woman in her seventies with acute or convalescent COVID-19.

The chain employs TRBV10-1 and TRBJ2-7, with 10 nucleotides matching TRBD2. Germline CDR1 and CDR2: WNHNN and SYGVQD (reference sequence). With V trimmed by 3 bases and J by 5 bases, 7 bases remained unmatched. The CDR3 contains 15 residues. DNA of the CDR3: TGCGCCAGCAGTGAAGGCCTAGCGGGGGCCGACGAGCAGTACTTC. This encodes CASSEGLAGADEQYF.

The rearrangement links TRBV24-1 to TRBJ2-1; 8 bases are shared with TRBD1. This CDR3 has 18 residues. Trimming cost V 0 bases and J 0 bases; bases outside gene matches: 6. Germline V gene data show CDR1 as KGHDR and CDR2 as SFDVKD. The CDR3 loop reads CATSDLGSGGFSYNEQFF. CDR3 nucleotides: TGTGCCACCAGTGATTTGGGATCAGGGGGCTTCTCCTACAATGAGCAGTTCTTC.

This clone was observed a handful of times. This chain links TRBV11-2 with TRBJ1-1; tentative D call: TRBD1 (6 bases). Trimming removed 7 bases from V and 4 bases from J, with 16 bases in between. Germline-derived CDR1 and CDR2 are SGHAT and FQNNGV. This CDR3 is built from 14 residues. Here the CDR3 reads CASTISTGSTEAFF. The CDR3 DNA reads TGTGCCAGCACCATTTCCACAGGGAGCACTGAAGCTTTCTTT.

This chain connects TRBV11-2 to TRBJ2-1; maybe TRBD2 (5 bases). The V gene lost 0 bases and the J gene lost 7 bases, with 7 bases spanning the gap. This CDR3 comprises 13 residues. Germline-derived CDR1 and CDR2 are SGHAT and FQNNGV. The chain's CDR3 is CASSLDRRNEQFF. CDR3 nucleotides: TGTGCCAGCAGCTTAGATAGGAGGAATGAGCAGTTCTTC.

This chain connects TRBV5-6 to TRBJ1-2, with a tentative D call TRBD1 (6 bases). V lost 0 bases, J lost 4 bases, and 10 bases lay in between. Per the germline V gene, CDR1 is SGHDT and CDR2 is YYEEEE. CDR3 length equals 14 residues. CDR3 in amino acids: CASSLGGLGYGYTF. DNA of the CDR3: TGTGCCAGCAGCTTGGGGGGGCTTGGCTATGGCTACACCTTC.

DNA of the CDR3: TGTGCCAGCAGCTTGGATTCAGGGAAGGGTGGCTACACCTTC. Its protein is CASSLDSGKGGYTF. V is TRBV5-7 and J is TRBJ1-2; D possibly corresponds to TRBD1 (5 bases). TRBV5-7 has ORF status, its function being uncertain. Trimming shortened V by 0 bases and J by 7 bases, and 13 bases separated the two germline ends. The CDR3 runs to 14 residues.

The chain has TRBV6-2 or TRBV6-3 and TRBJ1-5, with 8 positions matching TRBD1. The germline CDR1 and CDR2 sequences are MNHEY and SVGEGT. The CDR3 is 14 residues long. The junction had 5 bases not matched to a gene; V was cut back by 5 bases and J by 5 bases. Written as DNA, the CDR3 is TGTGCCAGCAGTCTGGACAGGGTTTATCAGCCCCAGCATTTT. It encodes CASSLDRVYQPQHF.

V gene TRBV9 combines with J gene TRBJ2-7; the D gene is possibly TRBD1 (6 bases). Trimming shortened V by 2 bases and J by 4 bases, and 19 bases separated the two germline ends. Germline assignment: CDR1 SGDLS and CDR2 YYNGEE. This CDR3 spans 16 amino acids. The CDR3 region has the DNA TGTGCCAGCAGCGTGAACCCTGACAGGCCGGGTTACGAGCAGTACTTC. The encoded protein is CASSVNPDRPGYEQYF. Full variable domain (remainder filled in from reference TRBV9 and TRBJ2-7): DSGVTQTPKHLITATGQRVTLRCSPRSGDLSVYWYQQSLDQGLQFLIQYYNGEERAKGNILERFSAQQFPDLHSELNLSSLELGDSALYFCASSVNPDRPGYEQYFGPGTRLTVT.

In its sample, this clone was seen once. The chain couples TRBV5-1 to TRBJ2-3; 13 bases map to TRBD2. Per the germline V gene, CDR1 is SGHRS and CDR2 is YFSETQ. Germline trimming cut 4 bases from V and 0 bases from J; bases unmatched to any gene: 8. This CDR3 is built from 18 residues. CDR3 DNA: TGCGCCAGCAGCCTCACTACGGGACTAGCGGGAAGCACAGATACGCAGTATTTT. Protein: CASSLTTGLAGSTDTQYF.

The chain links TRBV28 to TRBJ2-3; no clear D gene. The CDR3 length is 11 residues. CDR1 and CDR2 (germline): MDHEN, SYDVKM. Trimming left V 5 bases short and J 6 bases short, with 6 bases between. CDR3 nucleotides: TGTGCCAGCAGTCCGAGGGATACGCAGTATTTT. As protein: CASSPRDTQYF.